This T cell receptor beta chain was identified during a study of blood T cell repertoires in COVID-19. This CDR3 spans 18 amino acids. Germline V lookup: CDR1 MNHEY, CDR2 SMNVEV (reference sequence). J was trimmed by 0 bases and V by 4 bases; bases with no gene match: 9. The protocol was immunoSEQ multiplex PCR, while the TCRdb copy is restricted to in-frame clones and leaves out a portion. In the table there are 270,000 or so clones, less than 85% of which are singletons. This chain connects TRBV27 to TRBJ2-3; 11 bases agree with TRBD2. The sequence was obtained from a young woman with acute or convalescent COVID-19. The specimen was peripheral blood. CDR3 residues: CASSSLLTSGISTDTQYF. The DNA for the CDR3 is TGTGCCAGCAGTTCCCTGTTGACTAGCGGGATAAGCACAGATACGCAGTATTTT.